This T cell receptor beta chain was identified in a study of cytomegalovirus exposure and HLA in healthy donors. Germline V lookup: CDR1 KGHSH, CDR2 LQKENI. V was cut by 2 bases and J by 4 bases, with 17 bases left in between. This CDR3 comprises 16 residues. The PCR used 60 Vbeta and 13 Jbeta primers. TCRdb's table, derived via immunoSEQ multiplex PCR, lists solely in-frame clones and lacks some. This sample's table reports about 160,000 clones. The chain uses TRBV18 and TRBJ1-2; possible D gene TRBD1, 5 bases. This clonotype originated in a man aged 25-45 years in good health and CMV-seronegative. The sequenced sample was PBMCs. CDR3 sequence: CASSPEWSRGTYGYTF. The DNA for the CDR3 is TGTGCCAGCTCACCAGAGTGGTCGCGGGGGACCTATGGCTACACCTTC. The variable domain in full, with the rest retrieved from reference TRBV18 and TRBJ1-2, is NAGVMQNPRHLVRRRGQEARLRCSPMKGHSHVYWYRQLPEEGLKFMVYLQKENIIDESGMPKERFSAEFPKEGPSILRIQQVVRGDSAAYFCASSPEWSRGTYGYTFGSGTRLTVV.